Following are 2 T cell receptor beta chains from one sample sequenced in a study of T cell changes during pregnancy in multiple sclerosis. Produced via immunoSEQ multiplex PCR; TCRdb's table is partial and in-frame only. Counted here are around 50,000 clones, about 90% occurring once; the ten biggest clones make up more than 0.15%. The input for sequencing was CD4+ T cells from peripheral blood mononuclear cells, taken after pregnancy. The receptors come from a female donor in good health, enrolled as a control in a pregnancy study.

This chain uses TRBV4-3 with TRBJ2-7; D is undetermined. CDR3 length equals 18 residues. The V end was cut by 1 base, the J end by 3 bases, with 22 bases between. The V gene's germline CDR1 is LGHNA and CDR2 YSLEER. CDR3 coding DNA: TGCGCCAGCAGCCAAGCGTTCGTGGTAACGCGGTGGTTCTACGAGCAGTACTTC. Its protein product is CASSQAFVVTRWFYEQYF.

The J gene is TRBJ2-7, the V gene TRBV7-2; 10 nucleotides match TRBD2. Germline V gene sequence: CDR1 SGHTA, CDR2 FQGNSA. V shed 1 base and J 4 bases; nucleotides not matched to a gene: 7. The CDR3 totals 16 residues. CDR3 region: CASSLGLEAGGYEQYF. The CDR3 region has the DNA TGTGCCAGCAGCTTAGGGTTAGAAGCGGGGGGGTACGAGCAGTACTTC.